A single sample is the source of the 17 T cell receptor beta chains below, sequenced in a study of cytomegalovirus exposure and HLA in healthy donors (dated by TCRdb to about 2017). Libraries were made using the immunoSEQ multiplex PCR assay. In TCRdb, the immuneACCESS table is reduced to in-frame sequences with V and J assigned. These tables do not hold every clone; where another copy was compared, an unresolved V gene accounts for under half, and the others remain unexplained. Counted in this sample were approximately 300,000 clones; roughly 85% of them appeared once. The top ten clones comprise around 0.8% of the sample. The sequenced material came from PBMCs. The receptors shown here come from a woman under 30 in good health and CMV-seronegative.

The rearrangement joins TRBV7-2 to TRBJ2-7, with 14 positions matching TRBD2. The J segment lost 6 bases and the V segment lost 7 bases, leaving 2 bases of the junction unmatched. Germline V gives CDR1 SGHTA, CDR2 FQGNSA. This CDR3 region has 13 residues. CDR3 nucleotides: TGTGCCAGCACCGGACTAGCGGGGGGCGAGCAGTACTTC. Translating gives CASTGLAGGEQYF.

V is TRBV19 and J is TRBJ1-1; TRBD1 matches 7 bases. Unmatched junction bases numbered 5, after V lost 6 bases and J lost 1 base. Germline lookup yields CDR1 LNHDA and CDR2 SQIVND (reference sequence). The CDR3 totals 14 residues. The CDR3 sequence is CASRPPGGNTEAFF. In nucleotides, the CDR3 is TGTGCCAGTAGGCCCCCAGGGGGGAACACTGAAGCTTTCTTT.

This chain uses TRBV2 with TRBJ2-7, with a tentative D call TRBD1 (6 bases). With 3 bases removed from V and 2 bases from J, the gap between germline ends came to 11 bases. Per the germline V gene, CDR1 is SNHLY and CDR2 is FYNNEI. This CDR3 is 14 amino acids long. In DNA, the CDR3 is TGTGCCAGCAGTGATGGGGGCACCCCCTACGAGCAGTACTTC. Amino acids: CASSDGGTPYEQYF.

V usage is TRBV16 and J usage is TRBJ2-4; D unclear. Trimming took off 2 bases at V and 2 bases at J, with 7 bases between the two ends. Germline V gene lookup returns CDR1 KGHSY and CDR2 FQNENV. This CDR3 region has 14 residues. The CDR3 DNA reads TGTGCCAGCAGCCAACTAGATACCAAAAACATTCAGTACTTC. It specifies CASSQLDTKNIQYF.

This clone was recorded only once. The V call is TRBV29-1, the J call TRBJ2-2; a possible D gene is TRBD2 (6 bases). Trimming shortened V by 6 bases and J by 3 bases, and 8 bases separated the two germline ends. The CDR3 loop spans 12 amino acids. Germline CDR1 SQVTM, CDR2 ANQGSEA. In DNA form, the CDR3 reads TGCAGCGTCAGGAGGGACACCGGGGAGCTGTTTTTT. It is translated as CSVRRDTGELFF.

V and J are TRBV25-1 and TRBJ2-1; 9 nucleotides line up with TRBD1. Trimming at V came to 2 bases and at J to 6 bases, leaving 8 bases not matched to a gene. CDR3 length equals 16 residues. Germline V gives CDR1 MGHDK, CDR2 SYGVNS. The CDR3 sequence is CASSEPPGQGINEQFF. The CDR3 coding sequence is TGTGCCAGCAGTGAACCCCCGGGACAGGGTATCAATGAGCAGTTCTTC.

The CDR3 region has the DNA TGTGCCAGCAGCCCACGGGGGGGCAATCAGCCCCAGCATTTT. It yields the protein CASSPRGGNQPQHF. The chain recombines TRBV9 with TRBJ1-5, with D possibly matching TRBD1 (5 bases). The germline gives CDR1 SGDLS, CDR2 YYNGEE. The V gene lost 4 bases and the J gene lost 2 bases, with 10 bases spanning the gap. This CDR3 spans 14 amino acids.

The chain links TRBV6-1 to TRBJ2-7; 8 bases align to TRBD1. The length of the CDR3 is 15 residues. After removal of 4 bases from V and 3 bases from J, the junction contained 8 bases not matched to a gene. Looked up from germline, CDR1 is MNHNS and CDR2 is SASEGT. In DNA, the CDR3 is TGTGCCAGCAGTGGTCTAGGACAGGGCATCTACGAGCAGTACTTC. As protein: CASSGLGQGIYEQYF.

The V call is TRBV11-2, the J call TRBJ2-5, with D tentatively TRBD1 (6 bases). CDR3 length: 16 amino acids. The germline V gene has CDR1 SGHAT and CDR2 FQNNGV. V lost 0 bases, J lost 0 bases, and 11 bases lay in between. CDR3 sequence reads: CASSLDGTKNQETQYF. The CDR3 DNA is TGTGCCAGCAGCTTAGACGGGACAAAAAACCAAGAGACCCAGTACTTC.

The gene calls are TRBV4-2 and TRBJ1-5, with D perhaps TRBD1 (5 bases). Germline V gene data show CDR1 as LGHNA and CDR2 as YNFKEQ. V lost 0 bases and J lost 5, with 14 bases in between. The CDR3 has 16 residues. This chain's CDR3 is CASSQDGPEGDQPQHF. For the CDR3, the DNA is TGTGCCAGCAGCCAAGATGGGCCGGAAGGGGATCAGCCCCAGCATTTT.

With regard to this clone: The same CDR3 also results from other DNA sequences found in this sample. The chain employs TRBV7-2 and TRBJ2-3; TRBD2 agrees at 10 bases. V was clipped by 4 bases and J by 4 bases; unmatched bases: 2. CDR3 length: 14 amino acids. CDR1 SGHTA and CDR2 FQGNSA come from the germline V gene. The CDR3 spells CASSSGLAPDTQYF. CDR3 DNA: TGTGCCAGCAGCTCGGGACTAGCGCCAGATACGCAGTATTTT.

This chain joins TRBV5-1 and TRBJ2-3, with D possibly being TRBD2 (6 bases). Trimming stripped 5 bases from V and 2 bases from J, with 15 bases between. The CDR3 extends over 15 amino acids. The germline gives CDR1 SGHRS, CDR2 YFSETQ. The CDR3 here is CASSPEAGTTDTQYF. CDR3 nucleotide sequence: TGCGCCAGCAGTCCAGAGGCGGGGACCACAGATACGCAGTATTTT.

The V call is TRBV4-1, the J call TRBJ2-7; 7 nucleotides align to TRBD2. The CDR3 has 19 residues. V dropped 2 bases and J dropped 1; count of bases not matched to a gene: 17. Germline V gene sequence: CDR1 MGHRA, CDR2 YSYEKL. CDR3 amino acids: CASSQPPGGALDGSYEQYF. DNA for the CDR3: TGCGCCAGCAGCCAACCCCCGGGAGGTGCTTTAGACGGGTCCTACGAGCAGTACTTC.

In this sample, this clone turned up once. In nucleotides, the CDR3 is TGTGCCAGCTCACCACCGAAAGGAGCGGGAGGGGGCAATGAGCAGTTCTTC. Translating it yields CASSPPKGAGGGNEQFF. The chain couples TRBV18 to TRBJ2-1; 10 positions match TRBD2. CDR1 KGHSH and CDR2 LQKENI come from the germline V gene. The V gene end was trimmed by 0 bases and the J gene end by 6 bases; junction bases not matched to a gene: 8. The CDR3 length is 17 residues.

V usage is TRBV2 and J usage is TRBJ2-2, with 11 positions matching TRBD2. V was pared by 6 bases and J by 5 bases, with 2 bases of the junction left unmatched. CDR1 is SNHLY and CDR2 is FYNNEI in the germline V gene. This CDR3 comprises 14 residues. The CDR3 reads CASRRTSGTGELFF. The CDR3 coding sequence is TGTGCCAGCAGGCGGACTAGCGGGACCGGGGAGCTGTTTTTT.

The genes are TRBV4-3 and TRBJ1-1; no firm D call. Germline assignment: CDR1 LGHNA and CDR2 YSLEER. With 0 bases removed from V and 4 bases from J, the gap between germline ends came to 12 bases. There are 15 residues in the CDR3. The chain's CDR3 is CASSQESRGGTEAFF. In nucleotides, the CDR3 is TGCGCCAGCAGCCAAGAATCTCGGGGTGGCACTGAAGCTTTCTTT.

This chain connects TRBV6-5 to TRBJ2-3; no definite D call. V lost 0 bases and J lost 2, with 6 bases in between. The CDR3 is made up of 14 amino acids. CDR1 and CDR2 from the germline V gene are MNHEY and SVGAGI. CDR3 nucleotide sequence: TGTGCCAGCAGTTACTCGATGGCCACAGATACGCAGTATTTT. This gives the protein CASSYSMATDTQYF.